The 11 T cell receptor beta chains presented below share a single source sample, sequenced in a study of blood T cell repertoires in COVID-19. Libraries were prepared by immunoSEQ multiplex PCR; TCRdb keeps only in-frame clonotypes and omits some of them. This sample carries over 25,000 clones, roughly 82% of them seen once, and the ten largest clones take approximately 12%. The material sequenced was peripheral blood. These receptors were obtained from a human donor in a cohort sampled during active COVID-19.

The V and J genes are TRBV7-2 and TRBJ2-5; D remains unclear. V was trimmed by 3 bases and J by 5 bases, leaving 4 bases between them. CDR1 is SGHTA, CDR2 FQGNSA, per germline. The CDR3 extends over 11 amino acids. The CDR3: CASSFSETQYF. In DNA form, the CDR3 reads TGTGCCAGCAGCTTTTCGGAGACCCAGTACTTC.

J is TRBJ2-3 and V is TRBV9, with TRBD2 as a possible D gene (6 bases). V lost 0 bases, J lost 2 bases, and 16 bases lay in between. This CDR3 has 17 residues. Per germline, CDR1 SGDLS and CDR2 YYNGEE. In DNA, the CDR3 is TGTGCCAGCAGCGTAGGGGGGGTGGCGACATCCACAGATACGCAGTATTTT. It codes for CASSVGGVATSTDTQYF.

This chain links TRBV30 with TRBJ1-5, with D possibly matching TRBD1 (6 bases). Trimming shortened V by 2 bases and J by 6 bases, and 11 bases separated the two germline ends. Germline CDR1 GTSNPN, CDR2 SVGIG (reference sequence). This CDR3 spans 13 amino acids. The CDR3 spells CAWSRGASQPQHF. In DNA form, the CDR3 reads TGTGCCTGGAGTCGGGGGGCGAGTCAGCCCCAGCATTTT.

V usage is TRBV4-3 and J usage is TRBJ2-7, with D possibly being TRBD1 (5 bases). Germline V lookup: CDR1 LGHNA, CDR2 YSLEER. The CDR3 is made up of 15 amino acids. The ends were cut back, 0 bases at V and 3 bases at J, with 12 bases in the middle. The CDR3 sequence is CASSQEWRQLYEQYF. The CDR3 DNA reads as TGCGCCAGCAGCCAAGAGTGGAGACAGCTCTACGAGCAGTACTTC.

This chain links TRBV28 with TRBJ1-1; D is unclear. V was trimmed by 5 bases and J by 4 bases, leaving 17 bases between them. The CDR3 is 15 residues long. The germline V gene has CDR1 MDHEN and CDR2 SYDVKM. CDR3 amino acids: CASSAYTPSGTEAFF. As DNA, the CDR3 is TGTGCCAGCAGTGCCTACACCCCTTCAGGCACTGAAGCTTTCTTT.

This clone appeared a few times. The CDR3 coding sequence is TGTGCCAGCTCTCCCGACAGGGCGGGCACTGAAGCTTTCTTT. It translates to CASSPDRAGTEAFF. The V call is TRBV18, the J call TRBJ1-1; TRBD1 aligns across 7 bases. Trimming at V came to 6 bases and at J to 4 bases, leaving 8 bases not matched to a gene. The CDR3 contains 14 residues. The germline V gene has CDR1 KGHSH and CDR2 LQKENI.

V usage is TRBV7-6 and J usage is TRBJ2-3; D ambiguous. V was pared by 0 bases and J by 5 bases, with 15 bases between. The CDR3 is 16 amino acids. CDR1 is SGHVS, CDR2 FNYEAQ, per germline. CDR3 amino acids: CASSLAQRATGDTQYF. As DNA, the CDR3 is TGTGCCAGCAGCTTAGCGCAGCGTGCCACGGGAGATACGCAGTATTTT.

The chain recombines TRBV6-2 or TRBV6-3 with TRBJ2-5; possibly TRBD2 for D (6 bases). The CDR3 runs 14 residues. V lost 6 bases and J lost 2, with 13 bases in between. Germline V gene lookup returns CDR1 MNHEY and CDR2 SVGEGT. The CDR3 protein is CASSAGLLQETQYF. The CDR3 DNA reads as TGTGCCAGCAGCGCGGGACTTCTACAAGAGACCCAGTACTTC.

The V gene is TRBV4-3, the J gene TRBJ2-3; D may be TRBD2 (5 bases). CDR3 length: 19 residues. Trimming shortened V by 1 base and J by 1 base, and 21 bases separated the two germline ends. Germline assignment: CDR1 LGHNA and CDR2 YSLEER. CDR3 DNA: TGCGCCAGCAGCCAAGCGGCGAGGGTGAGGGTCCGAGGCACAGATACGCAGTATTTT. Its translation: CASSQAARVRVRGTDTQYF.

CDR3 sequence (DNA): TGTGCCTGGAGTGTAGCCTCGTACACTGAAGCTTTCTTT. Its translation: CAWSVASYTEAFF. The chain employs TRBV30 and TRBJ1-1; D call uncertain. The CDR3 has 13 amino acids. Germline V CDR1 and CDR2: GTSNPN, SVGIG (reference sequence). The V and J ends lost 0 bases and 3 bases respectively, with 8 bases between them.

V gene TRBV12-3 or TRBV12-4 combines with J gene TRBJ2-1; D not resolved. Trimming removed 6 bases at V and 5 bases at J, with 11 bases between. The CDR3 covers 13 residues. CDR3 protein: CASSPLVNNEQFF. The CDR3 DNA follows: TGTGCCAGCAGCCCCTTAGTCAACAATGAGCAGTTCTTC.